The clone carrying this TCR beta chain was seen a single time. Its antigen is still unknown. Germline-derived CDR1 and CDR2 are LNHDA and SQIVND (reference sequence). V lost 5 bases and J 6 bases, leaving 16 bases between the germline ends. CDR3 length: 14 residues. The sample originates from a study of OX40 agonist ivuxolimab in advanced cancers. Assay used: immunoSEQ multiplex PCR; TCRdb lists only in-frame clones, some missing. Of approximately 89,000 clones detected, more than 85% appear once; the ten largest clones hold under 3%. Study findings and constraints: There was clonal expansion of CD4+ and CD8+ blood T cells by week 6 at 0.1 to 3.0 mg/kg. Certain nonresponders likewise exhibited a low normalized T-cell clonal expansion.

The V call is TRBV19, the J call TRBJ1-2, with a possible D match to TRBD1 (6 bases). This receptor was taken from an adult with an advanced solid tumor such as melanoma, head and neck, liver or kidney cancer. Material: CD4+ or CD8+ T cells sorted from blood, obtained in a trial of the OX40 agonist ivuxolimab. The CDR3 sequence is CASSLTGPNDGYTF. In DNA, the CDR3 is TGTGCCAGTAGTCTGACAGGTCCCAACGATGGCTACACCTTC.